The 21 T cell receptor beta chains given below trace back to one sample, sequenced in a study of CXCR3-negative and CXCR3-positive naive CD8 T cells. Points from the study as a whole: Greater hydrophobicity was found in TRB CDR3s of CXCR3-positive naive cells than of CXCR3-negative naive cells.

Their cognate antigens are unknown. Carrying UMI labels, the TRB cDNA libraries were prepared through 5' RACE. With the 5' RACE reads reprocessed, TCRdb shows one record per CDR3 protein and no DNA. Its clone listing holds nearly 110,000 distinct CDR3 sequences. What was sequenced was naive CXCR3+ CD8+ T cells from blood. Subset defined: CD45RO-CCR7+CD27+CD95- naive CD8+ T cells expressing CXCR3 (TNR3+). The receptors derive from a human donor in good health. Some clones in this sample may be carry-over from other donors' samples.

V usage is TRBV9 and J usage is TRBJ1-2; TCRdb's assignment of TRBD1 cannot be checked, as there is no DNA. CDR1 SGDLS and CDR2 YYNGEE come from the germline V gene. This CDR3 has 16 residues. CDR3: CASSPRPGTGNYGYTF.

The CDR3 is CASSLDPGAEAFF. The gene calls are TRBV7-9 and TRBJ1-1. Per the germline V gene, CDR1 is SEHNR and CDR2 is FQNEAQ (reference sequence). The length of the CDR3 is 13 residues.

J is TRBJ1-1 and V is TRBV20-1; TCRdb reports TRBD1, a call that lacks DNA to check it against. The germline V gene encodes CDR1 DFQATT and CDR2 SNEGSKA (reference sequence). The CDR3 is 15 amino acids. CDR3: CSARANGQIGTEAFF.

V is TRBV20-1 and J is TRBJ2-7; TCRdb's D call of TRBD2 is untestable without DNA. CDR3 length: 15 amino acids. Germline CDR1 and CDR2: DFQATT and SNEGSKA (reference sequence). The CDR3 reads CSAPKGAGDSYEQYF.

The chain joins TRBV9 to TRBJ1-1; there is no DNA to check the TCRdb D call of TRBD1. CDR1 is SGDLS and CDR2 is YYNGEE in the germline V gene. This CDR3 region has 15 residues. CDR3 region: CASSPPRTVNTEAFF.

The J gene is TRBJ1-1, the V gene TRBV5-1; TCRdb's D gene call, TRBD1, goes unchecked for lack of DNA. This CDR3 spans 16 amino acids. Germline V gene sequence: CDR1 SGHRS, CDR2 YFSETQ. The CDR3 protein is CASTDTTGGGNTEAFF.

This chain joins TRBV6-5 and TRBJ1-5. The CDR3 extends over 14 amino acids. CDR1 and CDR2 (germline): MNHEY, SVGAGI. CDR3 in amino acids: CASSPEGPYQPQHF.

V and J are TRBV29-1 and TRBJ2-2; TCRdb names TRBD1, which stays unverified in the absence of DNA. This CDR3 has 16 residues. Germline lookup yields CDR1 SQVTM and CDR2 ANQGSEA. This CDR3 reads CSVEESGEREPGELFF.

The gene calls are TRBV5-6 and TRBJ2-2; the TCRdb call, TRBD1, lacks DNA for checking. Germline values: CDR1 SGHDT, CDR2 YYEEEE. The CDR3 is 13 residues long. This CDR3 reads CASSPLGAGELFF.

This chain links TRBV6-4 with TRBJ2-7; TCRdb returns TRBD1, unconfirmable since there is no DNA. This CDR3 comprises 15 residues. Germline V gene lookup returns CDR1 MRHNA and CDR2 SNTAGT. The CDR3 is CASSPPSLQVREQYF.

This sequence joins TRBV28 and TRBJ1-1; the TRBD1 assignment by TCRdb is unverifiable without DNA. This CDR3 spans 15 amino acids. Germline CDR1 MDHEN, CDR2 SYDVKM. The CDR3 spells CASSARQGTIPEAFF. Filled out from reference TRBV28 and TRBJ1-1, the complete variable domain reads DVKVTQSSRYLVKRTGEKVFLECVQDMDHENMFWYRQDPGLGLRLIYFSYDVKMKEKGDIPEGYSVSREKKERFSLILESASTNQTSMYLCASSARQGTIPEAFFGQGTRLTVV.

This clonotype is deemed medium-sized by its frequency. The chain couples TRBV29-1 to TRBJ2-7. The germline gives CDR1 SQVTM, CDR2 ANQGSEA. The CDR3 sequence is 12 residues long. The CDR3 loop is CSVEDSSYEQYF.

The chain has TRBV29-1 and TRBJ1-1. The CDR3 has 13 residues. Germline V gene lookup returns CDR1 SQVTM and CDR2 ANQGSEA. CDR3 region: CSVDLRGGTEAFF.

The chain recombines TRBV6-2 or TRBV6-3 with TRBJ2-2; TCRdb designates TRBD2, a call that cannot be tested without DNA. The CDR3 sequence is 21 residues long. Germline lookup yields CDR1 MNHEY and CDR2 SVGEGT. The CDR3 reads CASSYWTDLTSGRPWTGELFF.

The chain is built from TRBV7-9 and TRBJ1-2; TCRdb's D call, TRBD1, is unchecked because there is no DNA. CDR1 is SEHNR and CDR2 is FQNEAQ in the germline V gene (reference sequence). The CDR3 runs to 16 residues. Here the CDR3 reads CASSPPGQGWNYGYTF.

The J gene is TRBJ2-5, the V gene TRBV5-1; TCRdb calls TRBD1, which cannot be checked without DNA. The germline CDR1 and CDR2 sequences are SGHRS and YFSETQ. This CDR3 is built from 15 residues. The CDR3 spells CASITGARGRETQYF.

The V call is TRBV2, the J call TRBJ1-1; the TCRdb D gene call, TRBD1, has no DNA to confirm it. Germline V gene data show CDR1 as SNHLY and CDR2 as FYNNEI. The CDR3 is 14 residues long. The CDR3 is CASSDGTMNTEAFF.

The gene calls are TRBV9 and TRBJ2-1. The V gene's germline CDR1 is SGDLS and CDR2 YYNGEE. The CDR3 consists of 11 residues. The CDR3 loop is CASSPLDEQFF. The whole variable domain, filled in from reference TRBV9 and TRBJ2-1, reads DSGVTQTPKHLITATGQRVTLRCSPRSGDLSVYWYQQSLDQGLQFLIQYYNGEERAKGNILERFSAQQFPDLHSELNLSSLELGDSALYFCASSPLDEQFFGPGTRLTVL.

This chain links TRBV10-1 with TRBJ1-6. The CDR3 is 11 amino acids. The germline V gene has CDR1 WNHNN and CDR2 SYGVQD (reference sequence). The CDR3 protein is CASSEKHVLHF.

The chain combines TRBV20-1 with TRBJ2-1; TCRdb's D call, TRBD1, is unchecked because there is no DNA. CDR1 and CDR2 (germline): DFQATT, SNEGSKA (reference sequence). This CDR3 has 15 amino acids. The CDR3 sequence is CSARQGQVSYNEQFF.

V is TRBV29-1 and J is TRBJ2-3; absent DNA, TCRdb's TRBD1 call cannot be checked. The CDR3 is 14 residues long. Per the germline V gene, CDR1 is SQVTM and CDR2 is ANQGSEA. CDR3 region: CSVEDGQGARGQYF.